The 3 T cell receptor beta chains presented below share a single source sample, sequenced in a study of blood T cell repertoires in COVID-19. The repertoire was sequenced with immunoSEQ multiplex PCR; TCRdb's copy has only in-frame clones and lacks some. The sample includes over 80,000 clones, approximately 90% of them seen just once. Source material: peripheral blood. These receptors were collected from a man aged 45-65 years with acute or convalescent COVID-19.

This clone has a single count. The CDR3 sequence is CASSPITELFF. CDR3 coding DNA: TGTGCCAGCTCACCAATCACGGAGCTATTCTTC. The chain joins TRBV18 to TRBJ2-1; no reliable D call. Germline values: CDR1 KGHSH, CDR2 LQKENI. Trimming removed 2 bases from V and 16 bases from J, with 12 bases in between. CDR3 length: 11 residues. The entire variable domain, with the rest obtained from reference TRBV18 and TRBJ2-1, is as follows: NAGVMQNPRHLVRRRGQEARLRCSPMKGHSHVYWYRQLPEEGLKFMVYLQKENIIDESGMPKERFSAEFPKEGPSILRIQQVVRGDSAAYFCASSPITELFFGPGTRLTVL.

This clone was seen once. V is TRBV2 and J is TRBJ2-3; D unresolved. The CDR3 has 12 residues. Trimming removed 2 bases at V and 8 bases at J, with 8 bases between. CDR1 and CDR2 (germline): SNHLY, FYNNEI. CDR3 amino acids: CASSETRVTQYF. The CDR3, as DNA: TGTGCCAGCAGTGAAACCCGAGTTACGCAGTATTTT. The variable domain in full, completed from reference TRBV2 and TRBJ2-3, reads EPEVTQTPSHQVTQMGQEVILRCVPISNHLYFYWYRQILGQKVEFLVSFYNNEISEKSEIFDDQFSVERPDGSNFTLKIRSTKLEDSAMYFCASSETRVTQYFGPGTRLTVL.

This clone has a handful of counts. The junction does not match germline at one end; this may be a read error. The chain has TRBV28 and TRBJ1-6; TRBD1 might be the D (5 bases). Germline V gives CDR1 MDHEN, CDR2 SYDVKM. CDR3 size: 14 residues. In DNA, the CDR3 is TGTGCGAGCACGGTAGGGGATGGGAATTCACCCCTCCACTTT. This translates into CASTVGDGNSPLHF.